These 21 T cell receptor beta chains came from one sample sequenced in a study of T cells in Graves' hyperthyroidism and ophthalmopathy. Amplification of TCR beta CDR3 regions used RNA as the template. In the first-round RT-PCR of the TCR CDR3, the HTBI primer set was used. TCRdb redid the calling of the multiplex PCR reads with MiXCR, one entry per CDR3 protein. The data hold hundreds of thousands of distinct CDR3 sequences, with about 38% observed a single time. Source material: blood. The source is a man younger than 35 with Graves' hyperthyroidism.

The chain couples TRBV7-6 to TRBJ1-1; 7 bases are shared with TRBD1. Losses at the gene ends were 0 bases for V and 6 bases for J; bases not matched to a gene: 4. Per germline, CDR1 SGHVS and CDR2 FNYEAQ. This CDR3 comprises 14 residues. The DNA for the CDR3 is TGTGCCAGCAGCTTAGCAGGGGGCGAGGCTGAAGCTTTCTTT. Encoded protein: CASSLAGGEAEAFF.

This clonotype came up many times. The CDR3 spells CASRSGQGGQPQHF. CDR3 bases: TGTGCCAGCAGGTCCGGACAGGGAGGTCAGCCCCAGCATTTT. The gene calls are TRBV7-3 and TRBJ1-5; 8 nucleotides align to TRBD1. The CDR3 spans 14 residues. The V and J ends lost 6 bases and 6 bases, in that order; junction bases with no gene match: 7. Germline V lookup: CDR1 SGHTA, CDR2 FQGTGA.

J is TRBJ1-5 and V is TRBV2; D uncertain. From germline, CDR1 is SNHLY and CDR2 FYNNEI. The length of the CDR3 is 13 residues. Trimming cost V 8 bases and J 3 bases, with 11 bases left between them. CDR3 coding DNA: TGTGCCAGCTGCGCGGGTATCAATCAGCCCCAGCATTTT. It yields the protein CASCAGINQPQHF.

The chain employs TRBV2 and TRBJ1-5; tentative D call: TRBD1 (6 bases). V lost 2 bases and J 6 bases, leaving 17 bases between the germline ends. Germline CDR1 and CDR2: SNHLY and FYNNEI. The CDR3 is 16 residues long. The CDR3 sequence: CASSERRGAAFQPQHF. CDR3 in DNA: TGTGCCAGCAGTGAAAGGAGGGGGGCCGCGTTTCAGCCCCAGCATTTT.

This clonotype was counted a few times. This chain joins TRBV7-9 and TRBJ1-6; 11 nucleotides line up with TRBD1. The CDR3 length is 14 residues. Germline CDR1 SEHNR, CDR2 FQNEAQ (reference sequence). Trimming took 6 bases from V and 6 from J; bases not matched to a gene: 1. CDR3 sequence reads: CASRGQGVNSPLHF. Here the CDR3 DNA reads TGTGCCAGCAGGGGACAGGGGGTTAATTCACCCCTCCACTTT. Combining the CDR3 with reference TRBV7-9 and TRBJ1-6 gives the whole variable domain DTGVSQNPRHKITKRGQNVTFRCDPISEHNRLYWYRQTLGQGPEFLTYFQNEAQLEKSRLLSDRFSAERPKGSFSTLEIQRTEQGDSAMYLCASRGQGVNSPLHFGNGTRLTVT.

As concerns this clonotype: This may be a read error, as it is one base from a much larger clone. The genes are TRBV19 and TRBJ1-2; a possible D gene is TRBD1 (5 bases). The CDR3 contains 14 residues. Germline-derived CDR1 and CDR2 are LNHDA and SQIVND (reference sequence). V gave up 5 bases and J gave up 8 bases, with 18 bases separating them. CDR3 DNA: TGTGCCAGTAGTGTGTTTGCGGGGGAAGGCGGCTACACCTTC. It encodes CASSVFAGEGGYTF.

The chain carries TRBV2 and TRBJ2-7; the D call may be TRBD1 or TRBD2 (5 bases each). The CDR3 has 14 residues. V lost 2 bases and J lost 6, with 14 bases in between. The germline V gene has CDR1 SNHLY and CDR2 FYNNEI. CDR3: CASSEWDPKGEQYF. Here the CDR3 DNA reads TGTGCCAGCAGTGAATGGGACCCGAAGGGCGAGCAGTACTTC.

In this sample, this clonotype turned up a few times. The genes are TRBV6-6 and TRBJ1-1; D is unclear. The CDR3 sequence is 14 residues long. The V end was cut by 4 bases, the J end by 3 bases, with 12 bases between. CDR1 and CDR2 from the germline V gene are MNHNY and SVGAGI (reference sequence). CDR3 bases: TGTGCCAGCAGTTGGACGGAGGGTGACACTGAAGCTTTCTTT. It codes for CASSWTEGDTEAFF.

Comment on this clonotype: This may be a read error, as it is one base from a much larger clone. The rearrangement uses TRBV7-2 and TRBJ1-4; tentatively, D is TRBD1 (5 bases). The V gene's germline CDR1 is SGHTA and CDR2 FQGNSA. The CDR3 covers 12 residues. The chain's CDR3 is CASSLGEGRLLF. For the CDR3, the DNA is TGTGCCAGCAGCTTAGGCGAGGGACGTCTGCTTTTT.

The rearrangement uses TRBV7-9 and TRBJ2-7; 8 bases map to TRBD1. This CDR3 region has 15 residues. The V segment lost 5 bases and the J segment 2 bases; nucleotides outside the gene matches: 8. The germline V gene has CDR1 SEHNR and CDR2 FQNEAQ (reference sequence). CDR3 residues: CASSHSGTGAYEQYF. The CDR3, as DNA: TGTGCCAGCAGCCACTCCGGGACAGGCGCCTACGAGCAGTACTTC.

Ten or more counts support this clonotype. The CDR3 nucleotides read TGCAGCGTCGCCGGCGGGACAGGGGGCTACGAGCAGTACTTC. Amino acids: CSVAGGTGGYEQYF. The V call is TRBV29-1, the J call TRBJ2-7, with 11 bases matching TRBD1. CDR1 SQVTM and CDR2 ANQGSEA come from the germline V gene. The CDR3 runs 14 residues. V dropped 6 bases and J dropped 3; count of bases not matched to a gene: 7.

This clonotype was observed many times. The chain links TRBV2 to TRBJ2-7; unclear D gene. Germline CDR1 SNHLY, CDR2 FYNNEI. With 6 bases removed from V and 2 bases from J, the gap between germline ends came to 5 bases. This CDR3 has 11 residues. The DNA of the CDR3 is TGTGCCAGCAGGGGGACCTACGAGCAGTACTTC. Amino acids: CASRGTYEQYF.

This clonotype appeared a few times. The chain joins TRBV4-3 to TRBJ1-1, with TRBD1 identical over 7 bases. CDR1 LGHNA and CDR2 YSLEER come from the germline V gene. Trimming took 1 base from V and 5 from J; bases not matched to a gene: 7. This CDR3 comprises 15 residues. Here the CDR3 DNA reads TGCGCCAGCAGCCAAGGCCAGGGGGAGTGGACTGAAGCTTTCTTT. This gives the protein CASSQGQGEWTEAFF.

This clonotype was found many times. V gene TRBV20-1 combines with J gene TRBJ2-5; no reliable D call. CDR3 length equals 10 residues. Germline V gene data show CDR1 as DFQATT and CDR2 as SNEGSKA (reference sequence). V was shortened by 4 bases and J by 2 bases, with 2 bases between the two germline ends. CDR3 in amino acids: CSAIQETQYF. In nucleotides, the CDR3 is TGCAGTGCTATACAAGAGACCCAGTACTTC.

This chain connects TRBV10-3 to TRBJ2-2, with D perhaps matching TRBD2 (6 bases). From germline, CDR1 is ENHRY and CDR2 SYGVKD. V was pared by 3 bases and J by 1 base, with 12 bases between. The CDR3 has 16 amino acids. Here the CDR3 DNA reads TGTGCCATCAGTGATAGGAGGGACGGGAACACCGGGGAGCTGTTTTTT. It yields the protein CAISDRRDGNTGELFF.

With respect to this clonotype: This may stem from a read error, because a much larger clone lies one nucleotide away. The chain recombines TRBV7-9 with TRBJ1-2; D gene ambiguous. The germline V and J ends were trimmed by 1 base and 0 bases, with 9 bases remaining between them. The V gene's germline CDR1 is SEHNR and CDR2 FQNEAQ (reference sequence). The length of the CDR3 is 15 residues. The CDR3, as DNA: TGTGCCAGCAGCTTAGTTGGGCCCACTAACTATGGCTACACCTTC. Its protein product is CASSLVGPTNYGYTF.

This clonotype occurred many times. V is TRBV19 and J is TRBJ1-6; D is unclear. CDR3 size: 13 residues. CDR1 LNHDA and CDR2 SQIVND come from the germline V gene (reference sequence). Trimming shortened V by 5 bases and J by 7 bases, and 9 bases separated the two germline ends. As DNA, the CDR3 is TGTGCCAGTAGTCCCCGCAGCAATTCACCCCTCCACTTT. It is translated as CASSPRSNSPLHF.

This sequence joins TRBV5-4 and TRBJ2-7; D ambiguous. Germline values: CDR1 SGHNT, CDR2 YYREEE (reference sequence). Trimming removed 0 bases from V and 7 bases from J, with 11 bases in between. The CDR3 runs to 13 residues. CDR3 sequence: CASSLGFQVEQYF. DNA of the CDR3: TGTGCCAGCAGCTTGGGATTCCAGGTAGAGCAGTACTTC.

The CDR3 nucleotides read TGTGCCATCAGGACAGGACAGGGGGATTCACCCCTCCACTTT. Translated, it gives CAIRTGQGDSPLHF. The chain combines TRBV10-3 with TRBJ1-6; 10 positions agree with TRBD1. The germline V gene has CDR1 ENHRY and CDR2 SYGVKD. V lost 6 bases and J lost 8; bases outside the gene matches: 4. The CDR3 sequence is 14 residues long.

This clonotype was seen ten or more times. The chain is built from TRBV5-5 and TRBJ1-2; D perhaps matches TRBD1 (6 bases). Germline CDR1 SGHKS, CDR2 YYEKEE (reference sequence). The CDR3 totals 12 residues. V dropped 2 bases and J dropped 6 bases, with 8 bases sitting between them. The CDR3 reads CASSLTGNGYTF. CDR3 nucleotide sequence: TGTGCCAGCAGCTTAACAGGGAATGGCTACACCTTC.

This clonotype was seen at least ten times. The chain combines TRBV7-6 with TRBJ1-5; TRBD1 might be the D (6 bases). The CDR3 extends over 16 amino acids. Trimming stripped 5 bases from V and 0 bases from J, with 14 bases between. Germline CDR1 SGHVS, CDR2 FNYEAQ. The CDR3 DNA sequence: TGTGCCAGCAGCGCAGGGGCCTGGGGTAGCAATCAGCCCCAGCATTTT. It yields the protein CASSAGAWGSNQPQHF. The full variable domain, in which reference TRBV7-6 and TRBJ1-5 provide the parts outside the CDR3, is GAGVSQSPRYKVTKRGQDVALRCDPISGHVSLYWYRQALGQGPEFLTYFNYEAQQDKSGLPNDRFSAERPEGSISTLTIQRTEQRDSAMYRCASSAGAWGSNQPQHFGDGTRLSIL.